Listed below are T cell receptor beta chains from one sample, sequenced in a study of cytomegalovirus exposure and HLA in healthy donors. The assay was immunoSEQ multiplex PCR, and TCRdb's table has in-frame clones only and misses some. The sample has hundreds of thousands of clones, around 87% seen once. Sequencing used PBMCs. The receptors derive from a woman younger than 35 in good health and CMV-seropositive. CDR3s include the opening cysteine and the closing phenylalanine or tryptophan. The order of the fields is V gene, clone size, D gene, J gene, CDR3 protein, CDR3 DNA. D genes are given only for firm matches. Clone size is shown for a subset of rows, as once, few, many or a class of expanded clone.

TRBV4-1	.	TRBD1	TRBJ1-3	CASSPGQGAGGNTIYF	TGCGCCAGCAGCCCGGGACAGGGGGCAGGAGGAAACACCATATATTTT
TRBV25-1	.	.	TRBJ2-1	CAPWGARSEQFF	TGTGCCCCCTGGGGAGCCCGGAGTGAGCAGTTCTTC
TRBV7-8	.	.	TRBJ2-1	CASSLGGRRNEQFF	TGTGCCAGCAGCTTAGGGGGCAGAAGGAATGAGCAGTTCTTC
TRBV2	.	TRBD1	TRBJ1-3	CASSLGQGENTIYF	TGTGCCAGCAGTTTGGGACAGGGGGAAAACACCATATATTTT
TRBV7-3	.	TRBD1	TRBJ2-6	CASSSTGYGANVLTF	TGTGCCAGCAGCTCGACAGGGTACGGGGCCAACGTCCTGACTTTC
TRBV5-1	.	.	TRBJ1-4	CASSFRRQANEKLFF	TGCGCCAGCAGCTTTAGGAGACAGGCTAATGAAAAACTGTTTTTT
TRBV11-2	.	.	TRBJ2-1	CASSSGSSSYNEQFF	TGTGCCAGCAGCTCGGGGTCAAGTTCCTACAATGAGCAGTTCTTC
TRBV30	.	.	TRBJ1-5	CAWSQGGKQPQHF	TGTGCCTGGAGTCAGGGTGGGAAACAGCCCCAGCATTTT
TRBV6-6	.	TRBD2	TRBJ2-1	CASSSLAGRYEQFF	TGTGCCAGCAGTTCCCTAGCGGGAAGGTATGAGCAGTTCTTC
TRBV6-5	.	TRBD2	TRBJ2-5	CASRLTGGQETQYF	TGTGCCAGCAGGCTAACGGGGGGCCAAGAGACCCAGTACTTC
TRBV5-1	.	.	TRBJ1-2	CASGTGNYGYTF	TGCGCCAGCGGTACAGGGAACTATGGCTACACCTTC
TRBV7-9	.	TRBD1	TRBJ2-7	CASSPDRATQYF	TGTGCCAGCAGCCCAGACAGGGCTACCCAGTACTTC
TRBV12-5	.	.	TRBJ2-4	CASAHRVQGLAKNIQYF	TGTGCTAGTGCCCATCGAGTCCAGGGCCTAGCCAAAAACATTCAGTACTTC
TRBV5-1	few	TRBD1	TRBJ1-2	CASSWGQGYGYTF	TGCGCCAGCAGCTGGGGACAGGGGTATGGCTACACCTTC
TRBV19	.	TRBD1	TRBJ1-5	CASSRTGDSNQPQHF	TGTGCCAGTAGCCGAACAGGGGATAGCAATCAGCCCCAGCATTTT
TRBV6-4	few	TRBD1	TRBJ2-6	CASSEGDRGGANVLTF	TGTGCCAGCAGTGAGGGGGACAGGGGTGGGGCCAACGTCCTGACTTTC
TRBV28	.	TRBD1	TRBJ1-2	CAGKTGSLGYTF	TGTGCCGGCAAGACAGGGTCACTTGGCTACACCTTC
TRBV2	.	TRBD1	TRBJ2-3	CASYPLDRGPIGTDTQYF	TGTGCCAGCTACCCTTTAGACAGGGGGCCTATAGGCACAGATACGCAGTATTTT
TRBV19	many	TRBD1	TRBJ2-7	CASSIPPGTGVYEQYF	TGTGCCAGTAGTATCCCCCCCGGGACAGGAGTATACGAGCAGTACTTC
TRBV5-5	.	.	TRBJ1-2	CASSFLLPGYTF	TGTGCCAGCAGCTTTTTACTCCCTGGCTACACCTTC